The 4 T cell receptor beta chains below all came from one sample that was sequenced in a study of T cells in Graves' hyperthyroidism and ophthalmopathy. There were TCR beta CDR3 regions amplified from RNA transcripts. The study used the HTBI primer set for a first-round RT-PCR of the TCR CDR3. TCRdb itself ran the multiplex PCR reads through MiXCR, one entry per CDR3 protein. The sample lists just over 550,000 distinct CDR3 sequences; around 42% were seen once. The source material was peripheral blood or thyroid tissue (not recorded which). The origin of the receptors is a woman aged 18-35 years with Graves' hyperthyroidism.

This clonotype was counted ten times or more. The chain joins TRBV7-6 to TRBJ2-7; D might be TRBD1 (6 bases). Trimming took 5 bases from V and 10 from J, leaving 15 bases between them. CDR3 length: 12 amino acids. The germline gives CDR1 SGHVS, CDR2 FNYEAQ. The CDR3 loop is CASSPGQTLQYF. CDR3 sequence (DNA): TGTGCCAGCAGCCCAGGACAGACCCTCCAGTACTTC.

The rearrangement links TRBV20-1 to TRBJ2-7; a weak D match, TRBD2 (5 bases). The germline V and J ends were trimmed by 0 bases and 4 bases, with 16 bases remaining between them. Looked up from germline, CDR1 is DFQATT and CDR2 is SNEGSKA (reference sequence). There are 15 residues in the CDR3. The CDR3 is CSARDRGSWGYEQYF. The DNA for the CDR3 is TGCAGTGCTAGAGATCGCGGGTCTTGGGGATACGAGCAGTACTTC.

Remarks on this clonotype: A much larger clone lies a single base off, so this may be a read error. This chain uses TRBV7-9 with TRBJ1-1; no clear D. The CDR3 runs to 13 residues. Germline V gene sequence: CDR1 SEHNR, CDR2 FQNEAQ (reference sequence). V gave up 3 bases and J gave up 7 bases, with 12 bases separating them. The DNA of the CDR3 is TGTGCCAGCAGCTTCCCCAGGAACGGTGAAGCTTTCTTT. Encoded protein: CASSFPRNGEAFF.

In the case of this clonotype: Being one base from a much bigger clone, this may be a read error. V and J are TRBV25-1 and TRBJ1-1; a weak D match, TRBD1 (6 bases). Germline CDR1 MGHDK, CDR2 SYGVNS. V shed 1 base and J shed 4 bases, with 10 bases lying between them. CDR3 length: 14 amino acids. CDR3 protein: CASSELGQATEAFF. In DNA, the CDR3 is TGTGCCAGCAGTGAATTGGGACAAGCCACTGAAGCTTTCTTT.